What follows is one T cell receptor (beta chain) and its context. As yet, its antigen is unknown. Looked up from germline, CDR1 is MNHNS and CDR2 is SASEGT. V was pared by 7 bases and J by 7 bases, with 7 bases of the junction left unmatched. The CDR3 contains 15 residues. Clones were sequenced by immunoSEQ multiplex PCR, and TCRdb holds only the in-frame ones, with some missing. The repertoire includes 45,000 to 60,000 clones, roughly 92% of them detected once, and around 12% sits in the top ten. These data originate in a study of OX40 agonist ivuxolimab in advanced cancers. Broader study findings: Relative to CD4+ cells, CD8+ T cells on average had more expanded clones.

This clonotype was sampled from an adult with an advanced solid tumor such as melanoma, head and neck, liver or kidney cancer. Sequenced here: CD4+ or CD8+ T cells sorted from blood, sampled in a trial of the OX40 agonist ivuxolimab. The V gene is TRBV6-1, the J gene TRBJ2-1; TRBD2 agrees at 13 bases. The CDR3 sequence: CASKGLAGARNEQFF. For the CDR3, the DNA is TGTGCCAGCAAAGGACTAGCGGGAGCTCGGAATGAGCAGTTCTTC.